A selection of T cell receptor beta chains follows, all from one sample in a study of T cells in Graves' hyperthyroidism and ophthalmopathy. TCRdb reanalysed the multiplex PCR reads using MiXCR and keeps one entry per CDR3 protein. The sample holds around 620,000 distinct CDR3 sequences, over 12% seen once. Sequences were obtained from blood. All receptors come from a woman aged 18-29 years with Graves' ophthalmopathy. CDR3s include the opening cysteine and the closing phenylalanine or tryptophan. Fields, in order: V gene, J gene, D gene, clone size, CDR3 protein, CDR3 DNA. A D gene is named only where the DNA matches it firmly. Size tells how often a clone was seen (once, few, many) or the class of an expanded clone, and some rows leave it out.

V: TRBV4-2; J: TRBJ1-6; D: .; size: few; CDR3: CASSQEGYSYNSPLHF; DNA: TGTGCCAGCAGCCAAGAGGGCTACTCCTATAATTCACCCCTCCACTTT
V: TRBV25-1; J: TRBJ2-6; D: .; size: few; CDR3: CASSESGVWTGANVLTF; DNA: TGTGCCAGCAGTGAATCGGGGGTGTGGACTGGGGCCAACGTCCTGACTTTC
V: TRBV13; J: TRBJ1-3; D: .; size: many; CDR3: CASTTSGNTIYF; DNA: TGTGCCAGCACTACCTCTGGAAACACCATATATTTT
V: TRBV4-1; J: TRBJ2-5; D: .; size: .; CDR3: CASSQVLRETQYF; DNA: TGCGCCAGCAGCCAAGTTCTTAGGGAGACCCAGTACTTC
V: TRBV19; J: TRBJ2-3; D: TRBD2; size: many; CDR3: CASSILAASTDTQYF; DNA: TGTGCCAGTAGTATACTAGCGGCTAGCACAGATACGCAGTATTTT
V: TRBV28; J: TRBJ2-3; D: .; size: many; CDR3: CASSIPTDTQYF; DNA: TGTGCCAGCAGTATCCCGACAGATACGCAGTATTTT
V: TRBV18; J: TRBJ2-5; D: .; size: many; CDR3: CASSPATGDMETQYF; DNA: TGTGCCAGCTCACCAGCGACAGGTGATATGGAGACCCAGTACTTC
V: TRBV12-3/TRBV12-4; J: TRBJ1-2; D: .; size: .; CDR3: CASSTGQQRVTF; DNA: TGTGCCAGCAGTACTGGACAGCAACGGGTCACCTTC
V: TRBV6-2/TRBV6-3; J: TRBJ2-3; D: TRBD2; size: few; CDR3: CASSYSPPVSGRVADTQYF; DNA: TGTGCCAGCAGTTACTCTCCCCCAGTTAGCGGGAGGGTCGCAGATACGCAGTATTTT
V: TRBV29-1; J: TRBJ2-3; D: .; size: .; CDR3: CSVSDREGDTQYF; DNA: TGCAGCGTTTCTGACAGGGAGGGAGATACGCAGTATTTT
V: TRBV20-1; J: TRBJ2-1; D: .; size: few; CDR3: CSARPGNNEQFF; DNA: TGCAGTGCTAGGCCCGGGAACAATGAGCAGTTCTTC
V: TRBV30; J: TRBJ2-7; D: .; size: many; CDR3: CAWRDSSYEQYF; DNA: TGTGCCTGGAGGGACAGTTCCTACGAGCAGTACTTC
V: TRBV15; J: TRBJ1-2; D: .; size: .; CDR3: CATSRGGIDYGYTF; DNA: TGTGCCACCAGCAGAGGGGGGATTGACTATGGCTACACCTTC
V: TRBV24-1; J: TRBJ2-1; D: TRBD1; size: many; CDR3: CATSDYRTGGYNEQFF; DNA: TGTGCCACCAGTGACTACCGGACAGGGGGCTACAATGAGCAGTTCTTC
V: TRBV7-6; J: TRBJ2-1; D: TRBD2; size: many; CDR3: CASSFRSGMYNEQFF; DNA: TGTGCCAGCAGCTTTAGAAGCGGGATGTACAATGAGCAGTTCTTC
V: TRBV5-1; J: TRBJ1-5; D: .; size: .; CDR3: CASSLALGRDQPQHF; DNA: TGCGCCAGCAGCTTGGCCCTTGGCAGGGATCAGCCCCAGCATTTT
V: TRBV28; J: TRBJ2-7; D: .; size: .; CDR3: CASSFRLHGYEQYF; DNA: TGTGCCAGCAGTTTCAGGCTACATGGCTACGAGCAGTACTTC
V: TRBV12-3/TRBV12-4; J: TRBJ1-2; D: .; size: few; CDR3: CASRGNRVNYGYTF; DNA: TGTGCCAGCAGAGGCAACAGGGTTAACTATGGCTACACCTTC
V: TRBV6-2/TRBV6-3; J: TRBJ2-7; D: .; size: many; CDR3: CASSYSTKGGGNEQYF; DNA: TGTGCCAGCAGTTACTCGACCAAGGGGGGAGGTAACGAGCAGTACTTC
V: TRBV2; J: TRBJ2-7; D: .; size: few; CDR3: CASSLLGPTTYEQYF; DNA: TGTGCCAGCAGTCTCTTAGGGCCCACAACCTACGAGCAGTACTTC
V: TRBV6-5; J: TRBJ2-7; D: TRBD1; size: many; CDR3: CASSYGQGQESYEQYF; DNA: TGTGCCAGCAGTTACGGACAAGGACAGGAGTCCTACGAGCAGTACTTC
V: TRBV11-2; J: TRBJ2-7; D: .; size: few; CDR3: CASSQDTVTGLVPYEQYF; DNA: TGTGCCAGCAGCCAAGATACGGTAACAGGGTTAGTCCCGTACGAGCAGTACTTC
V: TRBV29-1; J: TRBJ1-1; D: .; size: few; CDR3: CSAKTGNTEAFF; DNA: TGCAGCGCCAAGACAGGGAACACTGAAGCTTTCTTT
V: TRBV20-1; J: TRBJ2-1; D: .; size: many; CDR3: CSARDGRDSKFF; DNA: TGCAGTGCTAGAGATGGCCGGGACTCCAAGTTCTTC
V: TRBV15; J: TRBJ2-7; D: TRBD2; size: many; CDR3: CATSAGTSGLRSEQYF; DNA: TGTGCCACCAGCGCCGGGACTAGCGGACTCCGGTCCGAGCAGTACTTC
V: TRBV24-1; J: TRBJ2-5; D: .; size: once; CDR3: CATSDWDTQETQYF; DNA: TGTGCCACCAGTGATTGGGACACCCAAGAGACCCAGTACTTC
V: TRBV5-1; J: TRBJ1-4; D: .; size: few; CDR3: CASSLRRGEKLFF; DNA: TGCGCCAGCAGCTTACGGAGGGGTGAAAAACTGTTTTTT
V: TRBV19; J: TRBJ2-5; D: TRBD1; size: .; CDR3: CASNQGAETQYF; DNA: TGTGCCAGTAATCAGGGGGCGGAGACCCAGTACTTC
V: TRBV6-2/TRBV6-3; J: TRBJ2-2; D: TRBD2; size: many; CDR3: CASSYPSGGAPGELFF; DNA: TGTGCCAGCAGTTACCCATCGGGGGGTGCCCCCGGGGAGCTGTTTTTT
V: TRBV2; J: TRBJ1-3; D: .; size: many; CDR3: CASSELEGGTRNTIYF; DNA: TGTGCCAGCAGTGAGCTTGAAGGGGGAACTAGAAACACCATATATTTT
V: TRBV9; J: TRBJ2-7; D: .; size: many; CDR3: CASSVGGLGGSYEQYF; DNA: TGTGCCAGCAGCGTAGGAGGGCTGGGGGGATCCTACGAGCAGTACTTC
V: TRBV27; J: TRBJ2-1; D: TRBD1; size: many; CDR3: CASSLSTGGTYNEQFF; DNA: TGTGCCAGCAGTTTATCCACAGGGGGTACCTACAATGAGCAGTTCTTC
V: TRBV12-3/TRBV12-4; J: TRBJ2-1; D: .; size: few; CDR3: CASSAGPSSYNEQFF; DNA: TGTGCCAGCAGTGCCGGCCCAAGCTCCTACAATGAGCAGTTCTTC
V: TRBV7-3; J: TRBJ1-6; D: .; size: few; CDR3: CASSYNWNSPLHF; DNA: TGTGCCAGCAGCTACAACTGGAATTCACCCCTCCACTTT
V: TRBV28; J: TRBJ2-7; D: TRBD2; size: many; CDR3: CASSSGGTFNEQYF; DNA: TGTGCCAGCAGTTCCGGGGGGACCTTTAACGAGCAGTACTTC
V: TRBV7-8; J: TRBJ2-1; D: .; size: many; CDR3: CASSWAGNPNNEQFF; DNA: TGTGCCAGCAGCTGGGCGGGGAATCCTAACAATGAGCAGTTCTTC
V: TRBV29-1; J: TRBJ1-1; D: .; size: few; CDR3: CSVELYTEAFF; DNA: TGCAGCGTAGAACTTTACACTGAAGCTTTCTTT
V: TRBV12-5; J: TRBJ2-1; D: .; size: .; CDR3: CASGLTRRLGEQFF; DNA: TGTGCTAGTGGTTTGACCCGACGTTTGGGTGAGCAGTTCTTC
V: TRBV4-1; J: TRBJ1-5; D: .; size: .; CDR3: CASSQVSRLQPQHF; DNA: TGCGCCAGCAGCCAAGTTTCCCGCCTGCAGCCCCAGCATTTT
V: TRBV24-1; J: TRBJ2-2; D: TRBD1; size: many; CDR3: CATSRGQGTGELFF; DNA: TGTGCCACCAGCCGCGGACAGGGCACCGGGGAGCTGTTTTTT
V: TRBV7-3; J: TRBJ2-2; D: .; size: many; CDR3: CASSSFPPGELFF; DNA: TGTGCCAGCAGCTCTTTCCCCCCCGGGGAGCTGTTTTTT
V: TRBV18; J: TRBJ1-1; D: .; size: many; CDR3: CASSPLGHTEAFF; DNA: TGTGCCAGCTCACCATTGGGCCACACTGAAGCTTTCTTT
V: TRBV7-9; J: TRBJ2-1; D: .; size: many; CDR3: CASSLASRSNEQFF; DNA: TGTGCCAGCAGCTTAGCTTCTAGAAGTAATGAGCAGTTCTTC
V: TRBV18; J: TRBJ1-3; D: .; size: .; CDR3: CASSPERGNTIYF; DNA: TGTGCCAGCTCACCTGAGCGAGGAAACACCATATATTTT
V: TRBV30; J: TRBJ2-7; D: .; size: many; CDR3: CAWSVLFARPGEQYF; DNA: TGTGCCTGGAGTGTTCTATTTGCGAGACCGGGCGAGCAGTACTTC
V: TRBV11-2; J: TRBJ2-1; D: .; size: once; CDR3: CASSFGSGGNEQFF; DNA: .
V: TRBV28; J: TRBJ1-5; D: .; size: many; CDR3: CANSLPQLSVAQHF; DNA: TGTGCCAACAGTTTACCCCAGCTATCGGTGGCCCAGCATTTT
V: TRBV19; J: TRBJ2-1; D: TRBD2; size: few; CDR3: CASSIGTSGVNDQFF; DNA: TGTGCCAGTAGTATAGGGACTAGCGGGGTCAATGATCAGTTCTTC
V: TRBV2; J: TRBJ1-2; D: .; size: few; CDR3: CASKRSVFANYGYTF; DNA: TGTGCCAGCAAGAGGTCAGTCTTTGCTAACTATGGCTACACCTTC
V: TRBV6-1; J: TRBJ2-7; D: TRBD2; size: many; CDR3: CASSPGLADSYEQYF; DNA: TGTGCCAGCAGCCCGGGACTAGCGGACTCCTACGAGCAGTACTTC